This T cell receptor beta chain was retrieved from a study of blood T cell repertoires in COVID-19. The overall study: Acute-phase and convalescent COVID-19 samples originated in the United States, Italy and Spain. Nucleic acid was either cDNA or gDNA, and it came from T cells, B-cell-depleted T cells, or PBMCs.

Original handling: Amplification of reference gene primers was used by the study to estimate nucleated cell counts. Clones were read by immunoSEQ multiplex PCR, and TCRdb kept only the in-frame ones, dropping some. The DNA was the basis for D and trimming; V, J and clone size are from that table. The sample yields about 120,000 clones, more than 70% seen once. The CDR3 runs 12 residues. Per the germline V gene, CDR1 is LNHDA and CDR2 is SQIVND (reference sequence). Trimming left V 4 bases short and J 4 bases short, with 7 bases between. The clonotype was recovered from a woman of 80 years or more with acute or convalescent COVID-19. The rearrangement uses TRBV19 and TRBJ2-5, with a tentative D call TRBD1 (5 bases). Input material: peripheral blood. The CDR3 DNA sequence: TGTGCCAGTAGTACAGGGATAGAGACCCAGTACTTC. Its protein is CASSTGIETQYF.